The 11 T cell receptor beta chains below were found in one sample sequenced in a study of blood T cell repertoires in COVID-19. Sequencing was performed with immunoSEQ multiplex PCR; in TCRdb, only in-frame clones are kept and a portion is missing. There are 110,000 to 150,000 clones in the sample; around 83% occur only once, and 3% lies in the top ten. What was sequenced was peripheral blood. The source of these receptors is a woman of 80 years or more with acute or convalescent COVID-19.

This chain uses TRBV6-5 with TRBJ2-4, with TRBD1 identical over 12 bases. The V gene's germline CDR1 is MNHEY and CDR2 SVGAGI. The CDR3 consists of 15 residues. V shed 5 bases and J 7 bases; nucleotides not matched to a gene: 6. The CDR3 sequence is CASSRGQGAPNIQYF. CDR3 in DNA: TGTGCCAGCAGTAGGGGACAGGGGGCGCCTAACATTCAGTACTTC.

This clone has more than one count but fewer than ten. The chain uses TRBV7-8 and TRBJ1-2; D is unresolved. The CDR3 sequence is 13 residues long. Germline V gene lookup returns CDR1 SGHVS and CDR2 FQNEAQ. V lost 0 bases and J 7 bases, leaving 9 bases between the germline ends. CDR3 in amino acids: CASSLARQVGYTF. The CDR3 DNA is TGTGCCAGCAGCTTAGCGCGCCAGGTTGGCTACACCTTC.

The chain is built from TRBV28 and TRBJ2-2; D perhaps matches TRBD2 (6 bases). The CDR3 contains 17 residues. Per the germline V gene, CDR1 is MDHEN and CDR2 is SYDVKM. V gave up 5 bases and J gave up 3 bases, with 19 bases separating them. The CDR3 is CASSRGAGWGDTGELFF. Here the CDR3 DNA reads TGTGCCAGCAGTCGAGGTGCGGGGTGGGGGGACACCGGGGAGCTGTTTTTT.

This clone occurred a few times. The gene calls are TRBV4-2 and TRBJ1-2; D is unclear. Germline lookup yields CDR1 LGHNA and CDR2 YNFKEQ. Trimming left V 0 bases short and J 4 bases short, with 3 bases between. This CDR3 is built from 12 residues. The CDR3 coding sequence is TGTGCCAGCAGCCAAGATCTCTATGGCTACACCTTC. Protein product: CASSQDLYGYTF.

This clone was picked up one time. The chain combines TRBV19 with TRBJ1-5; possibly TRBD1 for D (5 bases). The CDR3 length is 18 residues. CDR1 and CDR2 (germline): LNHDA, SQIVND (reference sequence). The ends were cut back, 7 bases at V and 3 bases at J, with 25 bases in the middle. In DNA form, the CDR3 reads TGTGCCAGTACCCCGTACGGTGGGCAGGGAAATTTCAATCAGCCCCAGCATTTT. This codes for CASTPYGGQGNFNQPQHF.

The rearrangement links TRBV7-3 to TRBJ2-3; perhaps TRBD2 as D (7 bases). Germline-derived CDR1 and CDR2 are SGHTA and FQGTGA. This CDR3 spans 16 amino acids. Trimming removed 5 bases at V and 4 bases at J, with 19 bases between. The CDR3 region is CASSTQGRGLPDTQYF. The CDR3 DNA follows: TGTGCCAGCAGCACGCAAGGGCGGGGGCTCCCAGATACGCAGTATTTT.

The CDR3 loop reads CASKRGRGNTEAFF. The CDR3 nucleotides read TGTGCCAGCAAGAGAGGGCGAGGGAACACTGAAGCTTTCTTT. V gene TRBV6-5 combines with J gene TRBJ1-1, with no clear D. Trimming took off 7 bases at V and 1 base at J, with 13 bases between the two ends. Germline V CDR1 and CDR2: MNHEY, SVGAGI. This CDR3 is built from 14 residues.

This clone was picked up one time. This chain joins TRBV24-1 and TRBJ2-1; 7 bases line up with TRBD2. From germline, CDR1 is KGHDR and CDR2 SFDVKD. The CDR3 extends over 14 amino acids. The trim removed 4 bases at V and 4 bases at J, leaving 3 bases unmatched. CDR3 sequence reads: CATSDGGFYNEQFF. The CDR3 bases are TGTGCCACCAGTGACGGGGGGTTTTACAATGAGCAGTTCTTC.

This sequence joins TRBV30 and TRBJ2-2; a possible D gene is TRBD2 (7 bases). CDR3 length: 15 amino acids. Trimming left V 0 bases short and J 5 bases short, with 13 bases between. Germline V CDR1 and CDR2: GTSNPN, SVGIG (reference sequence). In DNA, the CDR3 is TGTGCCTGGAGTGTGGGCAGGGGAGGGACCGGGGAGCTGTTTTTT. Amino acids: CAWSVGRGGTGELFF.

This clone was seen more than once but under ten times. The gene calls are TRBV6-6 and TRBJ2-5, with TRBD2 identical over 9 bases. After removal of 8 bases from V and 4 bases from J, the junction contained 8 bases not matched to a gene. The CDR3 is 14 amino acids. Germline lookup yields CDR1 MNHNY and CDR2 SVGAGI (reference sequence). CDR3 amino acids: CASGRGGALETQYF. Written as DNA, the CDR3 is TGTGCCAGCGGGCGGGGGGGCGCGTTAGAGACCCAGTACTTC.

The chain links TRBV3-1 (or the pseudogene TRBV3-2) to TRBJ1-4; 9 nucleotides match TRBD1. CDR3 size: 15 residues. CDR1 and CDR2 (germline): LGHDT, YNNKEL (reference sequence). The V segment lost 4 bases and the J segment 3 bases; nucleotides outside the gene matches: 3. The CDR3 DNA is TGTGCCAGCAGCCTGGGGACAGGGTCTAATGAAAAACTGTTTTTT. This sequence encodes CASSLGTGSNEKLFF.